The 23 T cell receptor beta chains reported below all come from one sample, sequenced in a study of cytomegalovirus exposure and HLA in healthy donors. Primers included in the PCR were 60 Vbeta and 13 Jbeta primers. Libraries were prepared by immunoSEQ multiplex PCR; TCRdb keeps only in-frame clonotypes and omits some of them. The table shows roughly 120,000 clones, with approximately 80% occurring only once. Sequencing was done on a sample of PBMCs. The receptors here all came from a female donor in good health and CMV-seropositive.

The chain uses TRBV19 and TRBJ1-2, with D possibly being TRBD1 (5 bases). The V and J ends lost 5 bases and 5 bases respectively, with 15 bases between them. The CDR3 is 14 amino acids. Germline V gives CDR1 LNHDA, CDR2 SQIVND (reference sequence). CDR3 residues: CASSRRQSFYGYTF. The CDR3 DNA sequence: TGTGCCAGTAGTCGAAGACAGTCCTTTTATGGCTACACCTTC.

The chain couples TRBV5-1 to TRBJ1-1, with 7 nucleotides matching TRBD1. The CDR3 consists of 18 residues. J was trimmed by 5 bases and V by 2 bases; bases with no gene match: 18. Germline CDR1 and CDR2: SGHRS and YFSETQ. The CDR3 region is CASSLQPLKGAGLTEAFF. CDR3 nucleotides: TGCGCCAGCAGCTTACAACCACTCAAGGGGGCAGGTCTAACTGAAGCTTTCTTT.

The chain is built from TRBV27 and TRBJ2-3; 9 nucleotides match TRBD2. In germline, CDR1 is MNHEY, CDR2 SMNVEV (reference sequence). J gave up 0 bases and V 5 bases, and 6 bases lay outside the gene matches. The CDR3 contains 16 residues. The CDR3 region is CASSPIAGVSTDTQYF. The CDR3 DNA reads as TGTGCCAGCAGTCCGATAGCGGGGGTGAGCACAGATACGCAGTATTTT.

The sample holds a few counts of this clone. This chain connects TRBV19 to TRBJ2-2, with D possibly being TRBD2 (6 bases). CDR1 is LNHDA and CDR2 is SQIVND in the germline V gene (reference sequence). The V end lost 5 bases, the J end lost 4 bases, and 8 bases lay between the germline ends. CDR3 length: 13 residues. Here the CDR3 DNA reads TGTGCCAGTAGTTTCGGGGGCACCGGGGAGCTGTTTTTT. Residues: CASSFGGTGELFF.

The CDR3 sequence is CASSQDTRVTEAFF. CDR3 bases: TGCGCCAGCAGCCAAGATACCAGGGTCACTGAAGCTTTCTTT. This chain joins TRBV4-3 and TRBJ1-1, with a possible D match to TRBD1 (5 bases). Germline lookup yields CDR1 LGHNA and CDR2 YSLEER. V lost 0 bases, J lost 4 bases, and 9 bases lay in between. The CDR3 runs to 14 residues.

This chain joins TRBV30 and TRBJ1-2; D perhaps matches TRBD1 (5 bases). CDR1 and CDR2 (germline): GTSNPN, SVGIG (reference sequence). This CDR3 comprises 14 residues. Trimming took off 5 bases at V and 1 base at J, with 14 bases between the two ends. The CDR3 reads CAWGGRGFNYGYTF. The CDR3 coding sequence is TGTGCCTGGGGGGGGAGAGGATTTAACTATGGCTACACCTTC.

The chain couples TRBV11-2 to TRBJ2-3, with 9 bases identical to TRBD2. V shed 0 bases and J 6 bases; nucleotides not matched to a gene: 7. This CDR3 is built from 16 residues. Looked up from germline, CDR1 is SGHAT and CDR2 is FQNNGV. The CDR3 nucleotides are TGTGCCAGCAGCTTAGACCTAGCGGGGATCCGGGATACGCAGTATTTT. This encodes CASSLDLAGIRDTQYF.

This sequence joins TRBV7-7 and TRBJ1-3; TRBD1 matches at 7 bases. Germline V CDR1 and CDR2: SSHAT, FNYEAQ (reference sequence). There are 14 residues in the CDR3. The ends lost 5 bases at V and 2 bases at J; junction bases unmatched: 3. The CDR3 nucleotides are TGTGCCAGCAGCCCAGGGACAGCTGGAAACACCATATATTTT. Its translation: CASSPGTAGNTIYF.

The chain joins TRBV6-1 to TRBJ2-7, with D possibly TRBD2 on 6 matching bases. Trimming cost V 3 bases and J 5 bases, with 11 bases left between them. Looked up from germline, CDR1 is MNHNS and CDR2 is SASEGT. The CDR3 totals 13 residues. CDR3 sequence reads: CASSEGLVHEQYF. Here the CDR3 DNA reads TGTGCCAGCAGTGAGGGACTCGTCCACGAGCAGTACTTC.

The chain couples TRBV6-6 to TRBJ2-1; TRBD2 might be the D (5 bases). Germline V gene data show CDR1 as MNHNY and CDR2 as SVGAGI (reference sequence). The CDR3 contains 14 residues. Trimming took 0 bases from V and 7 from J, leaving 10 bases between them. CDR3 region: CASSYSLEVNEQFF. In DNA form, the CDR3 reads TGTGCCAGCAGTTACTCCCTGGAGGTGAATGAGCAGTTCTTC.

The rearrangement links TRBV29-1 to TRBJ1-2; 10 bases are shared with TRBD1. Germline CDR1 reads SQVTM; CDR2 reads ANQGSEA. V lost 6 bases and J lost 6; bases outside the gene matches: 16. The CDR3 runs to 16 residues. In DNA form, the CDR3 reads TGCAGCGTGGTCACCGGGACAGGGGTCCCTTCTGATGGCTACACCTTC. This translates into CSVVTGTGVPSDGYTF.

The chain employs TRBV4-1 and TRBJ2-5; TRBD2 agrees at 12 bases. The junction had 11 bases not matched to a gene; V was cut back by 0 bases and J by 6 bases. The CDR3 totals 18 residues. Germline CDR1 reads MGHRA; CDR2 reads YSYEKL. In DNA form, the CDR3 reads TGCGCCAGCAGCCAAGAACCCCTAGCGGGGGGGCCAGGCAAGACCCAGTACTTC. Its translation: CASSQEPLAGGPGKTQYF.

For this clone: Additional DNA sequences in this sample encode the identical CDR3. The chain is built from TRBV4-1 and TRBJ1-4; 12 nucleotides agree with TRBD1. Germline loops: CDR1 MGHRA, CDR2 YSYEKL. J was trimmed by 14 bases and V by 4 bases; bases with no gene match: 14. The CDR3 totals 16 residues. The CDR3 coding sequence is TGCGCCAGCAGCCTGAGAGGGGGACAGGGGGCGAAGGGGCTGTTTTTT. This encodes CASSLRGGQGAKGLFF.

The chain carries TRBV7-8 and TRBJ1-5, with 8 bases matching TRBD1. With 4 bases clipped from V and 11 bases from J, the junction kept 10 bases outside the gene matches. CDR3 length: 14 residues. Germline CDR1 is SGHVS and CDR2 is FQNEAQ. Here the CDR3 DNA reads TGTGCCAGCAGCTCCGCAGGGACAGGTCTGGCCCAGCATTTT. Translation gives CASSSAGTGLAQHF.

CDR3: CASSYDRDYGYTF. In nucleotides, the CDR3 is TGTGCCAGCAGTTACGACAGGGACTATGGCTACACCTTC. The chain is built from TRBV6-5 and TRBJ1-2; TRBD1 matches 7 bases. CDR3 length: 13 amino acids. In germline, CDR1 is MNHEY, CDR2 SVGAGI. V trimming: 2 bases; J trimming: 3 bases; junction bases outside the gene matches: 0.

V is TRBV6-1 and J is TRBJ2-7; TRBD1 matches at 9 bases. J gave up 5 bases and V 10 bases, and 9 bases lay outside the gene matches. The CDR3 totals 13 residues. Germline lookup yields CDR1 MNHNS and CDR2 SASEGT. The CDR3 DNA is TGTGCCACTCGGGGACAGGGTACCAACGAGCAGTACTTC. Translating it yields CATRGQGTNEQYF.

The V call is TRBV14, the J call TRBJ1-5; D uncertain. This CDR3 region has 13 residues. Germline loops: CDR1 SGHDN, CDR2 FVKESK. Trimming pared 2 bases from V and 5 bases from J, leaving 7 bases between. This CDR3 reads CASSQSTDQPQHF. The CDR3 nucleotides read TGTGCCAGCAGCCAAAGCACGGATCAGCCCCAGCATTTT.

The V gene is TRBV9, the J gene TRBJ2-1; 8 bases align to TRBD1. Per germline, CDR1 SGDLS and CDR2 YYNGEE. With 4 bases clipped from V and 8 bases from J, the junction kept 8 bases outside the gene matches. There are 14 residues in the CDR3. CDR3 nucleotide sequence: TGTGCCAGCAGCATTGGACAGGGATATCATGAGCAGTTCTTC. It codes for CASSIGQGYHEQFF.

This clone was picked up one time. This rearrangement joins TRBV15 to TRBJ1-1; D unresolved. Germline values: CDR1 LNHNV, CDR2 YYDKDF (reference sequence). This CDR3 comprises 14 residues. V was clipped by 3 bases and J by 4 bases, with 12 bases between them. The CDR3 loop is CATSRAGLGTEAFF. The CDR3 DNA sequence: TGTGCCACCAGCAGGGCAGGCCTGGGCACTGAAGCTTTCTTT.

V and J are TRBV18 and TRBJ1-6, with 11 bases fitting TRBD1. Germline V lookup: CDR1 KGHSH, CDR2 LQKENI. The V gene end was trimmed by 3 bases and the J gene end by 9 bases; junction bases not matched to a gene: 4. The CDR3 runs 15 residues. The chain's CDR3 is CASSPGQGVGSPLHF. The DNA for the CDR3 is TGTGCCAGCTCACCGGGACAGGGGGTAGGTTCACCCCTCCACTTT.

The chain couples TRBV5-6 to TRBJ2-3, with 15 bases that match TRBD2. Per germline, CDR1 SGHDT and CDR2 YYEEEE. Unmatched junction bases numbered 3, after V lost 4 bases and J lost 3 bases. The CDR3 runs 16 residues. The CDR3, as DNA: TGTGCCAGCAGCACAGGGACTAGCGGGGGGACAGATACGCAGTATTTT. Amino acid sequence: CASSTGTSGGTDTQYF.

The V gene is TRBV27, the J gene TRBJ2-3; the match to TRBD1 covers 7 bases. Germline assignment: CDR1 MNHEY and CDR2 SMNVEV (reference sequence). CDR3 length equals 14 residues. V shed 6 bases, J shed 10 bases, and the junction held 13 bases outside the gene matches. In nucleotides, the CDR3 is TGTGCCAGCAGGCAAACAGGGGTTCATGTTCCGCAGTATTTT. As protein: CASRQTGVHVPQYF.

V gene TRBV7-3 combines with J gene TRBJ1-6; TRBD1 is a possible D gene (6 bases). V lost 5 bases, J lost 7 bases, and 15 bases lay in between. The CDR3 has 15 amino acids. Germline V CDR1 and CDR2: SGHTA, FQGTGA. In DNA, the CDR3 is TGTGCCAGCAGCGGACAGTCTTTTGGGAATTCACCCCTCCACTTT. This gives the protein CASSGQSFGNSPLHF. Combining the CDR3 with reference TRBV7-3 and TRBJ1-6 gives the whole variable domain GAGVSQTPSNKVTEKGKYVELRCDPISGHTALYWYRQSLGQGPEFLIYFQGTGAADDSGLPNDRFFAVRPEGSVSTLKIQRTERGDSAVYLCASSGQSFGNSPLHFGNGTRLTVT.